The 29 T cell receptor beta chains presented below share a single source sample, sequenced in a study of shared clonotypes between healthy human individuals (dated by TCRdb to the early 2020s). Receptors were amplified or captured by the immunoSEQ multiplex PCR assay. Sourced from immuneACCESS, this table was stored by TCRdb with only in-frame sequences that have V and J called. A share of the clones is absent; for the studies checked, an unresolved V gene accounts for under half, and the remainder has no known explanation. Here the sample has about 1.5 million clones; under 99% occur a single time. The top ten constitute 0.4% to 0.55% of the sample. The sequenced sample consisted of naive CD4+ T cells sorted from blood. What this sample's cell subset or site label stands for: CD45RA+ positively selected. Source of these receptors: a young man in good health.

J is TRBJ2-1 and V is TRBV15; D gene unclear. This CDR3 is built from 14 residues. The V gene's germline CDR1 is LNHNV and CDR2 YYDKDF (reference sequence). Trimming shortened V by 3 bases and J by 6 bases, and 12 bases separated the two germline ends. The CDR3 is CATSRDPFPNEQFF. In DNA form, the CDR3 reads TGTGCCACCAGCAGGGACCCCTTTCCCAATGAGCAGTTCTTC.

The gene calls are TRBV7-8 and TRBJ2-6, with a weak D call TRBD1 (6 bases). Trimming shortened V by 4 bases and J by 3 bases, and 10 bases separated the two germline ends. Germline V gene lookup returns CDR1 SGHVS and CDR2 FQNEAQ. The length of the CDR3 is 15 residues. CDR3 residues: CASSWGQGGANVLTF. CDR3 coding DNA: TGTGCCAGCAGCTGGGGGCAGGGTGGGGCCAACGTCCTGACTTTC. The variable domain in full, with the rest retrieved from reference TRBV7-8 and TRBJ2-6, is GAGVSQSPRYKVAKRGQDVALRCDPISGHVSLFWYQQALGQGPEFLTYFQNEAQLDKSGLPSDRFFAERPEGSVSTLKIQRTQQEDSAVYLCASSWGQGGANVLTFGAGSRLTVL.

The chain is built from TRBV28 and TRBJ2-4; D is unresolved. This CDR3 contains 18 residues. CDR1 is MDHEN, CDR2 SYDVKM, per germline. Trimming stripped 2 bases from V and 2 bases from J, with 19 bases between. CDR3 in amino acids: CASSLIGLEGTTKNIQYF. CDR3 coding DNA: TGTGCCAGCAGTTTAATCGGTCTAGAAGGTACGACCAAAAACATTCAGTACTTC.

V is TRBV27 and J is TRBJ1-1; tentatively, D is TRBD1 (5 bases). V was clipped by 0 bases and J by 0 bases, with 8 bases between them. The CDR3 spans 15 residues. Germline V lookup: CDR1 MNHEY, CDR2 SMNVEV (reference sequence). CDR3 sequence: CASSLSTTVNTEAFF. The CDR3 nucleotides are TGTGCCAGCAGTTTATCCACGACAGTGAACACTGAAGCTTTCTTT.

The chain uses TRBV7-8 and TRBJ1-2; 8 bases agree with TRBD1. The germline CDR1 and CDR2 sequences are SGHVS and FQNEAQ. The CDR3 consists of 14 residues. The V gene end was trimmed by 2 bases and the J gene end by 6 bases; junction bases not matched to a gene: 5. The CDR3 is CASSLRTGSHGYTF. In DNA, the CDR3 is TGTGCCAGCAGCTTACGGACAGGGAGTCATGGCTACACCTTC.

The genes are TRBV15 and TRBJ1-5; D unclear. Trimming took off 0 bases at V and 6 bases at J, with 12 bases between the two ends. The CDR3 sequence is 15 residues long. The V gene's germline CDR1 is LNHNV and CDR2 YYDKDF (reference sequence). The CDR3 sequence is CATSRDSGLRQPQHF. The CDR3 DNA follows: TGTGCCACCAGCAGAGATTCAGGTTTGCGTCAGCCCCAGCATTTT.

The rearrangement joins TRBV6-5 to TRBJ1-1, with D possibly being TRBD1 (6 bases). Germline values: CDR1 MNHEY, CDR2 SVGAGI. V dropped 1 base and J dropped 5 bases, with 14 bases sitting between them. The CDR3 runs 15 residues. DNA for the CDR3: TGTGCCAGCAGTTACTTTTCGGGGGCGCAAACTGAAGCTTTCTTT. This encodes CASSYFSGAQTEAFF.

V is TRBV6-1 and J is TRBJ1-1; tentatively, D is TRBD1 (6 bases). This CDR3 is built from 14 residues. Germline CDR1 MNHNS, CDR2 SASEGT. V shed 4 bases and J shed 4 bases, with 13 bases lying between them. CDR3 protein: CASSVGGGGTEAFF. The CDR3 DNA reads as TGTGCCAGCAGTGTTGGGGGCGGAGGCACTGAAGCTTTCTTT.

J is TRBJ1-1 and V is TRBV29-1; 7 bases align to TRBD1. Germline CDR1 SQVTM, CDR2 ANQGSEA. The CDR3 consists of 13 residues. V trimming: 1 base; J trimming: 5 bases; junction bases outside the gene matches: 4. The CDR3 nucleotides are TGCAGCGTTGAAGGACAGGGTGGGACTGAAGCTTTCTTT. Its protein is CSVEGQGGTEAFF.

The chain recombines TRBV6-5 with TRBJ2-1, with 13 bases matching TRBD2. Germline assignment: CDR1 MNHEY and CDR2 SVGAGI. V dropped 2 bases and J dropped 9; count of bases not matched to a gene: 4. This CDR3 region has 15 residues. The CDR3, as DNA: TGTGCCAGCAGTTACCGGACTAGCGGGAGATCTGAGCAGTTCTTC. Protein: CASSYRTSGRSEQFF.

The chain couples TRBV9 to TRBJ2-7; D is perhaps TRBD2 (5 bases). Between the trimmed V and J ends, which lost 3 bases and 0 bases, there was a span of 13 bases. The CDR3 is 15 amino acids. CDR1 is SGDLS, CDR2 YYNGEE, per germline. CDR3 sequence reads: CASSAHPGSSYEQYF. CDR3 coding DNA: TGTGCCAGCAGCGCACACCCGGGGAGCTCCTACGAGCAGTACTTC.

The chain uses TRBV2 and TRBJ2-3; the D is unclear. Trimming removed 2 bases from V and 2 bases from J, with 11 bases in between. From germline, CDR1 is SNHLY and CDR2 FYNNEI. The CDR3 spans 15 residues. The CDR3 protein is CASSENRALTDTQYF. The CDR3 coding sequence is TGTGCCAGCAGTGAAAATCGGGCCCTCACAGATACGCAGTATTTT.

For the CDR3, the DNA is TGCAGCGTTGATGGTGGGGGCGGAGGGAACACAGATACGCAGTATTTT. It encodes CSVDGGGGGNTDTQYF. The chain uses TRBV29-1 and TRBJ2-3; either TRBD1 or TRBD2 may supply D (6 bases each). The germline V gene has CDR1 SQVTM and CDR2 ANQGSEA. The CDR3 is made up of 16 amino acids. Trimming removed 3 bases at V and 2 bases at J, with 18 bases between.

The V gene is TRBV5-4, the J gene TRBJ2-1; 7 bases map to TRBD1. The CDR3 has 16 residues. Per germline, CDR1 SGHNT and CDR2 YYREEE (reference sequence). The V and J ends lost 3 bases and 7 bases, in that order; junction bases with no gene match: 13. The CDR3 coding sequence is TGTGCCAGCAGCTACAGGGGAACCTCCCTTTTGAATGAGCAGTTCTTC. As protein: CASSYRGTSLLNEQFF. Looking up the rest from reference TRBV5-4 and TRBJ2-1 gives the full variable domain: ETGVTQSPTHLIKTRGQQVTLRCSSQSGHNTVSWYQQALGQGPQFIFQYYREEENGRGNFPPRFSGLQFPNYSSELNVNALELDDSALYLCASSYRGTSLLNEQFFGPGTRLTVL.

The chain couples TRBV19 to TRBJ2-3; D assignment may be TRBD1 or TRBD2 (5 bases each). Germline V gives CDR1 LNHDA, CDR2 SQIVND (reference sequence). The CDR3 totals 13 residues. Trimming removed 9 bases from V and 6 bases from J, with 16 bases in between. The CDR3 DNA reads as TGTGCCAGCGGGACGGCTCGAAGTGATACGCAGTATTTT. Translation: CASGTARSDTQYF.

This CDR3 reads CSVVRPLTDTQYF. The CDR3 DNA is TGCAGCGTTGTTCGCCCTCTTACAGATACGCAGTATTTT. The rearrangement links TRBV29-1 to TRBJ2-3; D is ambiguous. The CDR3 is 13 residues long. Germline V CDR1 and CDR2: SQVTM, ANQGSEA. V gave up 4 bases and J gave up 3 bases, with 11 bases separating them.

This chain joins TRBV15 and TRBJ2-7, with a tentative D call TRBD2 (5 bases). Between the trimmed V and J ends, which lost 6 bases and 6 bases, there was a span of 18 bases. This CDR3 region has 14 residues. In germline, CDR1 is LNHNV, CDR2 YYDKDF (reference sequence). The CDR3 reads CATSSKRAGGEQYF. As DNA, the CDR3 is TGTGCCACCAGTTCGAAGAGGGCGGGCGGCGAGCAGTACTTC.

Written as DNA, the CDR3 is TGTGCCAGCAGCTTCCCCAAAGCGGGAGTTACCTACGAGCAGTACTTC. Residues: CASSFPKAGVTYEQYF. The chain carries TRBV7-2 and TRBJ2-7; 8 bases are a match to TRBD2. Germline assignment: CDR1 SGHTA and CDR2 FQGNSA. J gave up 2 bases and V 3 bases, and 9 bases lay outside the gene matches. The CDR3 is 16 amino acids.

The CDR3 here is CASSQPLGPAFF. CDR3 in DNA: TGTGCCAGCAGCCAGCCTTTGGGGCCAGCTTTCTTT. The V and J genes are TRBV5-6 and TRBJ1-1; TRBD1 is a possible D gene (5 bases). Germline V gene data show CDR1 as SGHDT and CDR2 as YYEEEE. Trimming removed 4 bases at V and 10 bases at J, with 14 bases between. There are 12 residues in the CDR3.

V gene TRBV30 combines with J gene TRBJ2-2; no clear D. Germline V gene data show CDR1 as GTSNPN and CDR2 as SVGIG (reference sequence). V dropped 3 bases and J dropped 6 bases, with 14 bases sitting between them. The CDR3 consists of 14 residues. The CDR3 here is CAWSVLGGSGELFF. DNA of the CDR3: TGTGCCTGGAGCGTGCTGGGTGGATCCGGGGAGCTGTTTTTT. The full variable domain, completed using reference TRBV30 and TRBJ2-2, is SQTIHQWPATLVQPVGSPLSLECTVEGTSNPNLYWYRQAAGRGLQLLFYSVGIGQISSEVPQNLSASRPQDRQFILSSKKLLLSDSGFYLCAWSVLGGSGELFFGEGSRLTVL.

The chain couples TRBV30 to TRBJ2-7; 8 bases line up with TRBD2. V lost 5 bases and J lost 2; bases outside the gene matches: 5. The germline CDR1 and CDR2 sequences are GTSNPN and SVGIG (reference sequence). This CDR3 has 13 amino acids. The CDR3 loop is CAWEREITYEQYF. CDR3 nucleotide sequence: TGTGCCTGGGAGCGGGAGATCACCTACGAGCAGTACTTC.

Comments on this clone: The same CDR3 also results from other DNA sequences found in this sample. This chain links TRBV18 with TRBJ2-2, with no clear D. The germline V and J ends were trimmed by 0 bases and 8 bases, with 4 bases remaining between them. This CDR3 is built from 12 residues. Germline values: CDR1 KGHSH, CDR2 LQKENI. The CDR3 DNA follows: TGTGCCAGCTCACCACCGGTAGGGGAGCTGTTTTTT. Translation: CASSPPVGELFF.

The V call is TRBV10-2, the J call TRBJ1-5; no definite D call. Trimming pared 3 bases from V and 9 bases from J, leaving 12 bases between. The CDR3 has 13 residues. CDR1 is WSHSY, CDR2 SAAADI, per germline. The CDR3 loop reads CASSDYLGGPQHF. The CDR3, as DNA: TGCGCCAGCAGTGACTACTTGGGTGGGCCCCAGCATTTT.

J is TRBJ2-1 and V is TRBV5-1; a weak D match, TRBD2 (6 bases). The ends were cut back, 1 base at V and 5 bases at J, with 13 bases in the middle. CDR1 is SGHRS, CDR2 YFSETQ, per germline. CDR3 length: 15 residues. CDR3 protein: CASSLWMEGHNEQFF. CDR3 DNA sequence: TGCGCCAGCAGCTTGTGGATGGAGGGACACAATGAGCAGTTCTTC.

The chain links TRBV6-1 to TRBJ2-5; D gene ambiguous. The germline V and J ends were trimmed by 5 bases and 2 bases, with 9 bases remaining between them. This CDR3 is built from 13 residues. From germline, CDR1 is MNHNS and CDR2 SASEGT. The CDR3 DNA reads TGTGCCAGCAGTAGGTCGCCACAAGAGACCCAGTACTTC. It codes for CASSRSPQETQYF.

The chain combines TRBV6-5 with TRBJ2-1; 7 bases agree with TRBD2. V shed 5 bases, J shed 10 bases, and the junction held 8 bases outside the gene matches. Germline-derived CDR1 and CDR2 are MNHEY and SVGAGI. The CDR3 runs 13 residues. CDR3 coding DNA: TGTGCCAGCAGTGATAGACTAGCTCAGGAGCAGTTCTTC. The encoded protein is CASSDRLAQEQFF.

The table lists this clone with a count of one. This rearrangement joins TRBV5-1 to TRBJ1-4, with a weak D call TRBD1 (5 bases). Germline CDR1 is SGHRS and CDR2 is YFSETQ. This CDR3 comprises 17 residues. V lost 3 bases and J lost 2, with 17 bases in between. This CDR3 reads CASSSGDFRYTNEKLFF. DNA for the CDR3: TGCGCCAGCAGCTCGGGGGATTTCCGCTACACTAATGAAAAACTGTTTTTT.

The chain has TRBV5-5 and TRBJ2-5, with D possibly matching TRBD1 (7 bases). This CDR3 comprises 16 residues. V was shortened by 1 base and J by 1 base, with 14 bases between the two germline ends. In germline, CDR1 is SGHKS, CDR2 YYEKEE (reference sequence). DNA of the CDR3: TGTGCCAGCAGCTTGCTCGGGGGACAGCTCCAAGAGACCCAGTACTTC. It specifies CASSLLGGQLQETQYF.

The V and J genes are TRBV7-9 and TRBJ1-5, with 7 bases that match TRBD1. The germline V gene encodes CDR1 SEHNR and CDR2 FQNEAQ (reference sequence). Unmatched junction bases numbered 8, after V lost 1 base and J lost 11 bases. The CDR3 spans 14 residues. For the CDR3, the DNA is TGTGCCAGCAGCTTAGAGACAGGGTTTGGTGCCCAGCATTTT. Protein: CASSLETGFGAQHF.